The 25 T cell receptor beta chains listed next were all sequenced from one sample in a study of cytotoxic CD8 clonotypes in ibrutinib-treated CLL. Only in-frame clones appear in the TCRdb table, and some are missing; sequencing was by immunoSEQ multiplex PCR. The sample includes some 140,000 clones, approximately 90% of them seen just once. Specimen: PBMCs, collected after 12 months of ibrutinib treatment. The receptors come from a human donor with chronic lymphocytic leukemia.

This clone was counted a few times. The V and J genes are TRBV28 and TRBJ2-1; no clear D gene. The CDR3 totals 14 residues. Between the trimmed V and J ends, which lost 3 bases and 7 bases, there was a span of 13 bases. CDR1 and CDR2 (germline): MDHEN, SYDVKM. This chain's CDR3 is CASSFVAIANEQFF. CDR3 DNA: TGTGCCAGCAGTTTCGTTGCTATCGCGAATGAGCAGTTCTTC.

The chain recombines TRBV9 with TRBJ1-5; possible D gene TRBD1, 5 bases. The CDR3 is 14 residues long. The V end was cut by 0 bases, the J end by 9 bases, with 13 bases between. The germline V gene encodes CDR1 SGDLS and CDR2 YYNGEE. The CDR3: CASSVEGRGWPQHF. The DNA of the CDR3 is TGTGCCAGCAGCGTAGAGGGACGAGGATGGCCCCAGCATTTT.

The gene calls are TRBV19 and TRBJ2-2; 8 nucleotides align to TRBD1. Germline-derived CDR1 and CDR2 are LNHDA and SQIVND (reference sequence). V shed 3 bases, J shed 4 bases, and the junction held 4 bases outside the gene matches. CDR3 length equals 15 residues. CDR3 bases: TGTGCCAGTAGTATTCAGGGGGCGCCCACCGGGGAGCTGTTTTTT. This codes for CASSIQGAPTGELFF.

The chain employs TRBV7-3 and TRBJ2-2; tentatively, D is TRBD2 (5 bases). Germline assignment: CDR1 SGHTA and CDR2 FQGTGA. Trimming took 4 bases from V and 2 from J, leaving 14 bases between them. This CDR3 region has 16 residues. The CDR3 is CASSSSGIPNTGELFF. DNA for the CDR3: TGTGCCAGCAGCTCATCCGGGATTCCAAACACCGGGGAGCTGTTTTTT.

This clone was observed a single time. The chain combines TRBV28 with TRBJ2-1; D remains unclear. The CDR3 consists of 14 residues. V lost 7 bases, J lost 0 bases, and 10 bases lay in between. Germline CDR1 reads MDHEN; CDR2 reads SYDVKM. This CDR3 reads CASISGSSYNEQFF. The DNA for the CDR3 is TGTGCCAGCATATCAGGTAGCTCCTACAATGAGCAGTTCTTC.

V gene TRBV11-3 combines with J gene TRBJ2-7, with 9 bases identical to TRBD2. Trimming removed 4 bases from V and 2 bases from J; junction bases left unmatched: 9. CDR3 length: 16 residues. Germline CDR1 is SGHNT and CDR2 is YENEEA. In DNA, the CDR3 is TGTGCCAGCAGCTCGGGGACGGGGACTAGCACCTACGAGCAGTACTTC. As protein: CASSSGTGTSTYEQYF.

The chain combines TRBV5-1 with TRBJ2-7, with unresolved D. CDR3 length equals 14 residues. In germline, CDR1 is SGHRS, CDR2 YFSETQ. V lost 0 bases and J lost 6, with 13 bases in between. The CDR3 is CASSLGTRPTEQYF. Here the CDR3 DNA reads TGCGCCAGCAGCTTGGGTACCCGGCCGACCGAGCAGTACTTC.

The CDR3 sequence is CASTHGVFSNQPQHF. DNA of the CDR3: TGTGCCAGTACCCACGGGGTTTTTAGCAATCAGCCCCAGCATTTT. The J gene is TRBJ1-5, the V gene TRBV19; D is ambiguous. The CDR3 is made up of 15 amino acids. CDR1 is LNHDA and CDR2 is SQIVND in the germline V gene (reference sequence). The V gene lost 7 bases and the J gene lost 0 bases, with 13 bases spanning the gap.

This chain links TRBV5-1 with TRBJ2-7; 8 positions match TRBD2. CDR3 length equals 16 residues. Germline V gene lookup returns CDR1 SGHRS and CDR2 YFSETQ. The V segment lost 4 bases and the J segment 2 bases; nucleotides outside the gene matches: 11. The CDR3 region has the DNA TGCGCCAGCAGCCCTTGGCTAGCGGGTACAACCTACGAGCAGTACTTC. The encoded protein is CASSPWLAGTTYEQYF.

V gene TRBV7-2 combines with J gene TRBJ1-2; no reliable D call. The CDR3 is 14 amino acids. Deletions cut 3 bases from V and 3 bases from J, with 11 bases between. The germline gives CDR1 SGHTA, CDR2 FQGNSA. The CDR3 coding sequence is TGTGCCAGCAGCTTCCACCGGGTCCACTATGGCTACACCTTC. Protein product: CASSFHRVHYGYTF.

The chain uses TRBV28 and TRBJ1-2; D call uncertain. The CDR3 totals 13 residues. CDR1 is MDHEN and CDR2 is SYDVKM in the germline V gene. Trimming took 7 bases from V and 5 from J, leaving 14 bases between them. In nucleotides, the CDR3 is TGTGCCAGCATCAGCTCCGGGTTGTATGGCTACACCTTC. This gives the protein CASISSGLYGYTF.

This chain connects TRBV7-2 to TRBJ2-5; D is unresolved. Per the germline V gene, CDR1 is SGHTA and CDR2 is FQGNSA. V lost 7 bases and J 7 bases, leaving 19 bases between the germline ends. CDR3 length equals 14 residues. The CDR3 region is CASTSEAWEGTQYF. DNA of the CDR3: TGTGCCAGCACCTCTGAAGCCTGGGAAGGGACCCAGTACTTC.

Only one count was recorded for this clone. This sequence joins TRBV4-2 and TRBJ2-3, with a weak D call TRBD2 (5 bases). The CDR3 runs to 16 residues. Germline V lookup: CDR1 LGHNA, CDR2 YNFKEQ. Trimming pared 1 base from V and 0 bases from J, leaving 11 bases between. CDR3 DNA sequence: TGTGCCAGCAGCCAAGTATCAGGCGGGAGCACAGATACGCAGTATTTT. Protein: CASSQVSGGSTDTQYF.

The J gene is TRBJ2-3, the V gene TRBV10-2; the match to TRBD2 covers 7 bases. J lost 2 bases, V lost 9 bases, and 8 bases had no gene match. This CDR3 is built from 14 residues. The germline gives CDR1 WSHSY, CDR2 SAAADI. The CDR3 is CASNQGDYTDTQYF. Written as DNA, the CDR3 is TGCGCCAGTAACCAAGGGGACTACACAGATACGCAGTATTTT.

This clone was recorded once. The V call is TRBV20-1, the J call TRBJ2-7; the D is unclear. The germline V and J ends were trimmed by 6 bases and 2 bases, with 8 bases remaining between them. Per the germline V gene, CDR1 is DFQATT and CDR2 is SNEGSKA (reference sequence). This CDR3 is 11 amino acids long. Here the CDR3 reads CSAGRPYEQYF. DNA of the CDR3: TGCAGTGCGGGCAGGCCCTACGAGCAGTACTTC.

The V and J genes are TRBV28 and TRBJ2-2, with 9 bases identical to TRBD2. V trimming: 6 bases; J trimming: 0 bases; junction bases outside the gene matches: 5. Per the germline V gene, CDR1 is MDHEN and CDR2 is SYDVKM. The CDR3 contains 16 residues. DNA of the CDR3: TGTGCCAGCAGCACAGTAGCGGGAGCGAACACCGGGGAGCTGTTTTTT. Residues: CASSTVAGANTGELFF.

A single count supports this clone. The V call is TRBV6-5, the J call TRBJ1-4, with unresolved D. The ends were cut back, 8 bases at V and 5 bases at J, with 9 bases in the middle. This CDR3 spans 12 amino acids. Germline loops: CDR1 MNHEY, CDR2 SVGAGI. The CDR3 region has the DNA TGTGCCAGCCGGGCACGGAATGAAAAACTGTTTTTT. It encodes CASRARNEKLFF.

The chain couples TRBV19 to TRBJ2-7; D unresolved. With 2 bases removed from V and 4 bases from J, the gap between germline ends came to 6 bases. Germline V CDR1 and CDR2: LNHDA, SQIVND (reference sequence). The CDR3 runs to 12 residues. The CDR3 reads CASSINEYEQYF. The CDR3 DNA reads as TGTGCCAGTAGTATAAACGAGTACGAGCAGTACTTC.

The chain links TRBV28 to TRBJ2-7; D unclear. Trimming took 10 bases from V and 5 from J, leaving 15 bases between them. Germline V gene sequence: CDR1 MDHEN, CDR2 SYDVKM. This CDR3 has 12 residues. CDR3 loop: CATLSLTHEQYF. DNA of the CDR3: TGTGCCACTCTGTCTTTAACCCACGAGCAGTACTTC.

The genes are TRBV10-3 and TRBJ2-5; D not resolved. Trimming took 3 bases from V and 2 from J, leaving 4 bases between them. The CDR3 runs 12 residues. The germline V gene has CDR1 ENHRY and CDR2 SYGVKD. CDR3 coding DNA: TGTGCCATCAGTGACCATCAAGAGACCCAGTACTTC. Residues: CAISDHQETQYF.

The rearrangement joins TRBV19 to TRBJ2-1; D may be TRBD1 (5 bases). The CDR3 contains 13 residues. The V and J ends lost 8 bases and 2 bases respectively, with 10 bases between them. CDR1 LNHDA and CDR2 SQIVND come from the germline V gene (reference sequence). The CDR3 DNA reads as TGTGCCAGTGACAGCCCGACCTACAATGAGCAGTTCTTC. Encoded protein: CASDSPTYNEQFF.

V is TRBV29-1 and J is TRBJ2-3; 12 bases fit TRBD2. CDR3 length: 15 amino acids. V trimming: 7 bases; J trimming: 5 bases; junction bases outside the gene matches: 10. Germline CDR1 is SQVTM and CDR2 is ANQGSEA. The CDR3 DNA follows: TGCAGCGCTTATCTTCCGGGACTAGCGGGAGATACGCAGTATTTT. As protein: CSAYLPGLAGDTQYF.

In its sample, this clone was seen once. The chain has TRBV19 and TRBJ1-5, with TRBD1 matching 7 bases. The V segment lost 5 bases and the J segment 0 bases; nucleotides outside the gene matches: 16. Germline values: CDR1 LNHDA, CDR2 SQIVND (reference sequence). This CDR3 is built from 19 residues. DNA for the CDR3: TGTGCCAGTAGTCACCCCGGGACAGTGGGGGCCTATAGCAATCAGCCCCAGCATTTT. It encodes CASSHPGTVGAYSNQPQHF. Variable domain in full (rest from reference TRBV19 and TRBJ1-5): DGGITQSPKYLFRKEGQNVTLSCEQNLNHDAMYWYRQDPGQGLRLIYYSQIVNDFQKGDIAEGYSVSREKKESFPLTVTSAQKNPTAFYLCASSHPGTVGAYSNQPQHFGDGTRLSIL.

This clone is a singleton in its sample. The CDR3 bases are TGTGCCAGCAGGACTACCTACTACAATGAGCAGTTCTTC. The encoded protein is CASRTTYYNEQFF. The chain is built from TRBV28 and TRBJ2-1; the D gene is possibly TRBD2 (5 bases). Germline CDR1 reads MDHEN; CDR2 reads SYDVKM. V was pared by 6 bases and J by 3 bases, with 9 bases between. This CDR3 contains 13 residues.

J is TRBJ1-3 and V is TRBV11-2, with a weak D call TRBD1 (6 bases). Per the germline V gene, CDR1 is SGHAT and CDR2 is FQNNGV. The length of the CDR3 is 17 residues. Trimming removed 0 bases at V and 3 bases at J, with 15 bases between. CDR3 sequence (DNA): TGTGCCAGCAGCTTAGACCCCGTCAGGGGCTATGGAAACACCATATATTTT. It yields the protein CASSLDPVRGYGNTIYF.